These 10 T cell receptor beta chains were all obtained from the same sample, sequenced in a study of radiotherapy plus CTLA-4 blockade in lung cancer. Some clones are missing from TCRdb's copy, which holds only in-frame ones; the method was immunoSEQ multiplex PCR. The sample consists of more than 60,000 clones, around 69% of them appearing once. The sequences come from peripheral blood, collected from a patient treated with radiotherapy plus ipilimumab. All receptors derive from a human donor with non-small cell lung cancer who had a complete response to radiotherapy plus ipilimumab.

This clone has just a few counts. The rearrangement joins TRBV6-4 to TRBJ2-7; no definite D call. The CDR3 loop spans 13 amino acids. Trimming cost V 4 bases and J 5 bases, with 12 bases left between them. Germline lookup yields CDR1 MRHNA and CDR2 SNTAGT. The CDR3 is CASSGKAIDEQYF. In DNA form, the CDR3 reads TGTGCCAGCAGTGGAAAAGCGATAGACGAGCAGTACTTC.

This clone has only a few counts. V and J are TRBV9 and TRBJ2-7, with TRBD1 matching 8 bases. CDR1 and CDR2 from the germline V gene are SGDLS and YYNGEE. With V trimmed by 4 bases and J by 3 bases, 18 bases remained unmatched. This CDR3 has 18 amino acids. CDR3 in amino acids: CASSPGTGIAKPYYEQYF. CDR3 DNA: TGTGCCAGCAGCCCAGGGACAGGAATCGCCAAGCCTTACTACGAGCAGTACTTC.

About this clone itself: Other DNA sequences in this specimen translate into the identical CDR3. This chain connects TRBV5-6 to TRBJ2-7, with D tentatively TRBD1 (7 bases). This CDR3 comprises 13 residues. CDR1 and CDR2 from the germline V gene are SGHDT and YYEEEE. V lost 3 bases to trimming and J lost 8 bases, with 15 bases between them. CDR3 DNA: TGTGCCAGCAGCTGGGCGGGACAGCCAAAGCAGTACTTC. This codes for CASSWAGQPKQYF.

This chain connects TRBV9 to TRBJ2-1; 7 bases map to TRBD2. The trim removed 4 bases at V and 3 bases at J, leaving 7 bases unmatched. Germline CDR1 SGDLS, CDR2 YYNGEE. The CDR3 contains 15 residues. The CDR3 sequence: CASSPFGGGYNEQFF. The DNA of the CDR3 is TGTGCCAGCAGCCCCTTTGGCGGGGGCTACAATGAGCAGTTCTTC.

This rearrangement joins TRBV2 to TRBJ1-1; D perhaps matches TRBD1 (5 bases). Trimming removed 6 bases at V and 6 bases at J, with 11 bases between. This CDR3 is built from 12 residues. The germline gives CDR1 SNHLY, CDR2 FYNNEI. The CDR3 bases are TGTGCCAGCAGCTATGCGGGGCCTGAAGCTTTCTTT. Translated, it gives CASSYAGPEAFF.

The rearrangement links TRBV4-2 to TRBJ2-1; 8 nucleotides align to TRBD2. With V trimmed by 2 bases and J by 2 bases, 5 bases remained unmatched. Germline assignment: CDR1 LGHNA and CDR2 YNFKEQ. CDR3 length equals 16 residues. Here the CDR3 reads CASSQNIAGPYNEQFF. CDR3 nucleotide sequence: TGTGCCAGCAGCCAAAATATAGCGGGGCCCTACAATGAGCAGTTCTTC.

The chain carries TRBV15 and TRBJ2-7; a possible D gene is TRBD1 (5 bases). Trimming shortened V by 0 bases and J by 7 bases, and 7 bases separated the two germline ends. Per germline, CDR1 LNHNV and CDR2 YYDKDF (reference sequence). This CDR3 region has 12 residues. The CDR3: CATSRDSGEQYF. The CDR3, as DNA: TGTGCCACCAGCAGAGACTCAGGGGAGCAGTACTTC.

This sequence joins TRBV30 and TRBJ2-6, with D possibly matching TRBD1 (6 bases). The CDR3 contains 17 residues. The germline V gene encodes CDR1 GTSNPN and CDR2 SVGIG (reference sequence). V dropped 3 bases and J dropped 0 bases, with 15 bases sitting between them. The CDR3 nucleotides read TGTGCCTGGAGGGATACAGGGACGGTCTCTGGGGCCAACGTCCTGACTTTC. It yields the protein CAWRDTGTVSGANVLTF.

Only one count was recorded for this clone. This sequence joins TRBV6-5 and TRBJ2-1; D call uncertain. The CDR3 runs to 14 residues. V was cut by 0 bases and J by 8 bases, with 11 bases left in between. Germline V gene sequence: CDR1 MNHEY, CDR2 SVGAGI. In nucleotides, the CDR3 is TGTGCCAGCAGTTACTCCGGCGGAATTTATGAGCAGTTCTTC. The encoded protein is CASSYSGGIYEQFF.

The CDR3 DNA is TGTGCCAGCAGCTTCCAGGGCAACACCGGGGAGCTGTTTTTT. Translated, it gives CASSFQGNTGELFF. The chain employs TRBV5-5 and TRBJ2-2; weak D call: TRBD1 (5 bases). Trimming removed 2 bases from V and 2 bases from J, with 7 bases in between. This CDR3 comprises 14 residues. From germline, CDR1 is SGHKS and CDR2 YYEKEE (reference sequence).